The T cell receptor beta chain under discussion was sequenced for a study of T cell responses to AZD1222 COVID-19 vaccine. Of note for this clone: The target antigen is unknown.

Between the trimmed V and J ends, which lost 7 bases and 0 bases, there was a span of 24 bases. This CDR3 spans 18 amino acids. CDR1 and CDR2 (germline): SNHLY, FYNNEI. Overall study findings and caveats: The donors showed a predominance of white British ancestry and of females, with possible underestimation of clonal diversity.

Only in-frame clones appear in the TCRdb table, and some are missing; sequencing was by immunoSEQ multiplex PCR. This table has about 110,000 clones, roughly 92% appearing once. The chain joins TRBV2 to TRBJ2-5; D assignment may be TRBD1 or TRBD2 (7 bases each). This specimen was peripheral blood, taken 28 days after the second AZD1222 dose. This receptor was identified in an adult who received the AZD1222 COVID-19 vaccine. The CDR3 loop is CASKAGTGEGSYQETQYF. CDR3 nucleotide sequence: TGTGCCAGCAAGGCCGGAACAGGGGAGGGTAGTTACCAAGAGACCCAGTACTTC.